This T cell receptor (beta chain) emerged from a study of blood T cell repertoires in COVID-19. V was pared by 7 bases and J by 0 bases, with 14 bases between. This CDR3 region has 14 residues. CDR1 is SQVTM, CDR2 ANQGSEA, per germline. In the authors' workflow: By means of reference gene primer amplification, nucleated cell counts were estimated. Clones were read by immunoSEQ multiplex PCR, and TCRdb kept only the in-frame ones, dropping some. D and trimming were read from the DNA, whereas the V and J calls and clone size are those reported in that table. Here the sample spans about 140,000 clones, 75% to 90% being singletons.

The receptor's source is a woman over 75 with acute or convalescent COVID-19. V and J are TRBV29-1 and TRBJ2-3; no definite D call. The sample taken for sequencing was peripheral blood. CDR3 residues: CSALMTHSTDTQYF. Written as DNA, the CDR3 is TGCAGCGCCCTAATGACACATAGCACAGATACGCAGTATTTT.